A single sample gave rise to the 16 T cell receptor beta chains below, sequenced in a study of somatic mutations in cytotoxic T cells in rheumatoid arthritis. This table comes from immunoSEQ multiplex PCR, and its TCRdb copy is limited to in-frame clones, with some not included. Of about 18,000 clones in the sample, approximately 74% were seen once. The sample taken for sequencing was CD8+ T cells sorted from blood. Receptors were obtained from a man aged 60-69 years in good health.

CDR3 coding DNA: TGTGCCAGCAGTCCCACTGGCTCCTACGAGCAGTACTTC. Translating gives CASSPTGSYEQYF. This chain links TRBV6-1 with TRBJ2-7; no clear D. The CDR3 contains 13 residues. The germline gives CDR1 MNHNS, CDR2 SASEGT. V lost 5 bases and J 0 bases, leaving 8 bases between the germline ends.

This chain links TRBV19 with TRBJ2-1, with D perhaps matching TRBD2 (5 bases). Germline V gene data show CDR1 as LNHDA and CDR2 as SQIVND (reference sequence). CDR3 length: 15 residues. V lost 3 bases and J 0 bases, leaving 9 bases between the germline ends. The CDR3 nucleotides are TGTGCCAGTAGTATTTTGGGGAGCTCCTACAATGAGCAGTTCTTC. Its translation: CASSILGSSYNEQFF.

This clone was seen just once. CDR3 amino acids: CASSPEGQGVYEQYF. The CDR3 DNA reads as TGTGCCAGCAGTCCCGAAGGACAGGGGGTCTACGAGCAGTACTTC. The chain is built from TRBV6-5 and TRBJ2-7; TRBD1 agrees at 10 bases. The germline V gene encodes CDR1 MNHEY and CDR2 SVGAGI. The CDR3 totals 15 residues. J gave up 3 bases and V 5 bases, and 7 bases lay outside the gene matches.

By sample share, this clone is medium-sized (0.01 to 0.1%). J is TRBJ1-5 and V is TRBV27; D possibly corresponds to TRBD1 (6 bases). Germline V gene lookup returns CDR1 MNHEY and CDR2 SMNVEV (reference sequence). V was shortened by 2 bases and J by 8 bases, with 13 bases between the two germline ends. CDR3 length: 14 residues. The chain's CDR3 is CASSLTGPGKPQHF. CDR3 in DNA: TGTGCCAGCAGTTTAACAGGGCCAGGAAAGCCCCAGCATTTT.

As DNA, the CDR3 is TGTGCCAGCAGCTTAGAGGAGGGAGACAGCCAAGAGACCCAGTACTTC. This codes for CASSLEEGDSQETQYF. The genes are TRBV7-9 and TRBJ2-5; possibly TRBD2 for D (6 bases). The V end lost 1 base, the J end lost 1 base, and 13 bases lay between the germline ends. The CDR3 sequence is 16 residues long. In germline, CDR1 is SEHNR, CDR2 FQNEAQ (reference sequence).

This clone was seen once. The chain has TRBV19 and TRBJ2-1, with TRBD2 matching 7 bases. The V and J ends lost 3 bases and 0 bases, in that order; junction bases with no gene match: 5. The CDR3 covers 16 residues. Germline values: CDR1 LNHDA, CDR2 SQIVND (reference sequence). The CDR3, as DNA: TGTGCCAGTAGTATGTATGGGGGGGGCTCCTACAATGAGCAGTTCTTC. This translates into CASSMYGGGSYNEQFF. The entire variable domain, with the rest obtained from reference TRBV19 and TRBJ2-1, is as follows: DGGITQSPKYLFRKEGQNVTLSCEQNLNHDAMYWYRQDPGQGLRLIYYSQIVNDFQKGDIAEGYSVSREKKESFPLTVTSAQKNPTAFYLCASSMYGGGSYNEQFFGPGTRLTVL.

The table lists this clone with a count of one. The V gene is TRBV11-2, the J gene TRBJ2-7, with 9 bases lining up with TRBD1. Germline V gives CDR1 SGHAT, CDR2 FQNNGV. The CDR3 totals 16 residues. Germline trimming cut 1 base from V and 2 bases from J; bases unmatched to any gene: 6. The CDR3 DNA is TGTGCCAGCAGCTTAGTCTTCGGGACAGGGACCTACGAGCAGTACTTC. It is translated as CASSLVFGTGTYEQYF.

A note on this clone: The junction departs from the called germline gene at one end, perhaps through a read error. The V and J genes are TRBV2 and TRBJ1-2, with 7 bases fitting TRBD1. The length of the CDR3 is 15 residues. Germline CDR1 reads SNHLY; CDR2 reads FYNNEI. The CDR3 region has the DNA TGTGCCAGCAGCGAAGACAGGGATTTTAACTATGGCTACACCTTC. Its translation is CASSEDRDFNYGYTF.

The chain has TRBV9 and TRBJ2-3, with D perhaps matching TRBD1 (6 bases). Trimming removed 6 bases at V and 2 bases at J, with 19 bases between. The germline V gene encodes CDR1 SGDLS and CDR2 YYNGEE. The CDR3 contains 16 residues. The CDR3 sequence: CASNQGGRALTDTQYF. CDR3 DNA: TGTGCCAGCAACCAAGGGGGACGGGCCCTCACAGATACGCAGTATTTT.

The chain carries TRBV7-8 and TRBJ2-3; 8 positions match TRBD2. The length of the CDR3 is 15 residues. From germline, CDR1 is SGHVS and CDR2 FQNEAQ. V trimming: 6 bases; J trimming: 2 bases; junction bases outside the gene matches: 7. The CDR3 DNA follows: TGTGCCAGCAGTTGGCGGCGGGGGGACACAGATACGCAGTATTTT. Protein sequence: CASSWRRGDTDTQYF.

The chain couples TRBV7-7 to TRBJ2-2; a possible D gene is TRBD1 (5 bases). Trimming pared 5 bases from V and 1 base from J, leaving 8 bases between. The CDR3 spans 14 residues. CDR1 is SSHAT, CDR2 FNYEAQ, per germline (reference sequence). The CDR3 sequence: CASSPDRNTGELFF. The CDR3 bases are TGTGCCAGCAGCCCCGACAGGAACACCGGGGAGCTGTTTTTT.

This chain connects TRBV5-1 to TRBJ1-1; 8 positions agree with TRBD1. The CDR3 has 18 residues. Trimming cost V 4 bases and J 2 bases; bases outside gene matches: 16. Germline V gene sequence: CDR1 SGHRS, CDR2 YFSETQ. This CDR3 is CASSLVGQGRLPNTEAFF. The CDR3 DNA is TGCGCCAGCAGCCTTGTAGGACAGGGAAGGCTACCAAACACTGAAGCTTTCTTT.

The rearrangement links TRBV7-6 to TRBJ2-5, with D tentatively TRBD2 (6 bases). The CDR3 is 16 residues long. V was shortened by 1 base and J by 5 bases, with 17 bases between the two germline ends. In germline, CDR1 is SGHVS, CDR2 FNYEAQ. The CDR3 sequence: CASSLGAGKLGETQYF. The CDR3 DNA sequence: TGTGCCAGCAGCTTAGGGGCGGGAAAGCTAGGGGAGACCCAGTACTTC.

This chain joins TRBV7-2 and TRBJ1-2; D is unresolved. V was pared by 2 bases and J by 8 bases, with 12 bases between. The germline V gene encodes CDR1 SGHTA and CDR2 FQGNSA. This CDR3 spans 13 amino acids. Here the CDR3 reads CASSLLAGGGYTF. CDR3 sequence (DNA): TGTGCCAGCAGCTTACTTGCGGGCGGGGGCTACACCTTC.

This clone was detected only once. The chain links TRBV19 to TRBJ2-7, with 9 bases lining up with TRBD1. J gave up 3 bases and V 5 bases, and 5 bases lay outside the gene matches. The germline gives CDR1 LNHDA, CDR2 SQIVND (reference sequence). CDR3 length equals 14 residues. The CDR3 DNA follows: TGTGCCAGTAGTGACAGGGGGTTCATCTACGAGCAGTACTTC. Its translation is CASSDRGFIYEQYF.

This chain connects TRBV19 to TRBJ1-2; D ambiguous. This CDR3 is built from 15 residues. Trimming stripped 2 bases from V and 2 bases from J, with 12 bases between. Germline CDR1 LNHDA, CDR2 SQIVND (reference sequence). CDR3 DNA sequence: TGTGCCAGTAGTATATCGGCAGGAAACAACTATGGCTACACCTTC. Translating gives CASSISAGNNYGYTF.